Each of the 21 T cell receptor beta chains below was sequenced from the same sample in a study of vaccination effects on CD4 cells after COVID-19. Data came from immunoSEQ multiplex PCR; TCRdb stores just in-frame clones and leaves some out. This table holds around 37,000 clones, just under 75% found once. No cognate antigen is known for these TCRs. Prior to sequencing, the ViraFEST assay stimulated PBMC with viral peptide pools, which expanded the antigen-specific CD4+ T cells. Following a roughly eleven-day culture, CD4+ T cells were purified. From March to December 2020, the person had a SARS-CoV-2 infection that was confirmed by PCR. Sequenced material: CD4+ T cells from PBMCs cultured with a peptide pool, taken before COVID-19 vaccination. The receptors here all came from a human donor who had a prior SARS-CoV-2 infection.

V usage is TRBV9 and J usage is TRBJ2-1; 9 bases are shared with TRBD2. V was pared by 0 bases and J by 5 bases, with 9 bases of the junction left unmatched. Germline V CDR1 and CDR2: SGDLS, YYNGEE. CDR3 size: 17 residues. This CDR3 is CASSVAGAGGINNEQFF. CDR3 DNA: TGTGCCAGCAGCGTAGCCGGAGCGGGGGGAATAAACAATGAGCAGTTCTTC.

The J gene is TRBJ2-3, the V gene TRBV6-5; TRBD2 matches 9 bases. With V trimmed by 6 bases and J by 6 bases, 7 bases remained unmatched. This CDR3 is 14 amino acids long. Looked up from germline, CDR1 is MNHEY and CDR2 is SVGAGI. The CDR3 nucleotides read TGTGCCAGCAGGGGCGCGGGGGGGCCTGATACGCAGTATTTT. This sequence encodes CASRGAGGPDTQYF.

CDR3 region: CASSPNRLADNEQFF. The CDR3 nucleotides are TGTGCCAGCAGTCCGAACCGACTAGCGGACAATGAGCAGTTCTTC. J is TRBJ2-1 and V is TRBV28; 9 bases are shared with TRBD2. This CDR3 spans 15 amino acids. The germline V gene encodes CDR1 MDHEN and CDR2 SYDVKM. V was pared by 5 bases and J by 5 bases, with 7 bases of the junction left unmatched.

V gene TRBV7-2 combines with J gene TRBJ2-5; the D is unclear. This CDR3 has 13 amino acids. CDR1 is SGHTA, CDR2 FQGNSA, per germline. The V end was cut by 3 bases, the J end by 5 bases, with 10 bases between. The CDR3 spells CASSFAGWETQYF. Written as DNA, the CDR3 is TGTGCCAGCAGCTTTGCTGGGTGGGAGACCCAGTACTTC.

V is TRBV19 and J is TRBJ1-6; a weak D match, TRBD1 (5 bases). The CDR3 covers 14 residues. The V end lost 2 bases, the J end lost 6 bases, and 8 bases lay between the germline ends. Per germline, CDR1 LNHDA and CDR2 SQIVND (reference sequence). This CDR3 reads CASSIRDGNSPLHF. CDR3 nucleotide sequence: TGTGCCAGTAGTATACGGGACGGTAATTCACCCCTCCACTTT.

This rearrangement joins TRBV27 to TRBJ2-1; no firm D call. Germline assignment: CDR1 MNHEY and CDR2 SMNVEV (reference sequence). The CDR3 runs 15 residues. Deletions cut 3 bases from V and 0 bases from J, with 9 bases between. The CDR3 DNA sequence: TGTGCCAGCAGTTTTAGGTGGAGCTCCTACAATGAGCAGTTCTTC. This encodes CASSFRWSSYNEQFF.

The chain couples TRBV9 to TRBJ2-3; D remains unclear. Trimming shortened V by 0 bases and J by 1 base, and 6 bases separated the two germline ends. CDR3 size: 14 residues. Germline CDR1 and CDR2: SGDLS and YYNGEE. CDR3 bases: TGTGCCAGCAGCGTAGGTCCGCGCACAGATACGCAGTATTTT. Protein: CASSVGPRTDTQYF.

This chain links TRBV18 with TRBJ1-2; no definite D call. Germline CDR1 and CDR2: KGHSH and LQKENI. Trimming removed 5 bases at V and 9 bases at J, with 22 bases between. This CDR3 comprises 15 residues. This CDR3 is CASSFYREVTMSYTF. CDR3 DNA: TGTGCCAGCTCATTTTACCGGGAGGTCACTATGAGCTACACCTTC.

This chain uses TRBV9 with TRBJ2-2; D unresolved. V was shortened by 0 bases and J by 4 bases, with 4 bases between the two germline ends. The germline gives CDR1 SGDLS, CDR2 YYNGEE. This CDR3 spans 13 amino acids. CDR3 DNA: TGTGCCAGCAGCGTAGAAGGCACCGGGGAGCTGTTTTTT. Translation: CASSVEGTGELFF.

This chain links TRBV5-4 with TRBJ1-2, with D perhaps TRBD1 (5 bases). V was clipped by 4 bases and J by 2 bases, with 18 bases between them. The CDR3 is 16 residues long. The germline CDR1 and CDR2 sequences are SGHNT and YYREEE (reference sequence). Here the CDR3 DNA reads TGTGCCAGCAGCCCCGGGAGGCGGGACCCCAACTATGGCTACACCTTC. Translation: CASSPGRRDPNYGYTF. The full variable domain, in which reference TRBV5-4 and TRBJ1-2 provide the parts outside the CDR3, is ETGVTQSPTHLIKTRGQQVTLRCSSQSGHNTVSWYQQALGQGPQFIFQYYREEENGRGNFPPRFSGLQFPNYSSELNVNALELDDSALYLCASSPGRRDPNYGYTFGSGTRLTVV.

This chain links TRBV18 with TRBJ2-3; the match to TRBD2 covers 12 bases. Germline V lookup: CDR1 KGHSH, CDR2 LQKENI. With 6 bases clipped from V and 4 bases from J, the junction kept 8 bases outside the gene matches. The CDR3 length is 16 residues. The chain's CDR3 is CASSPSSSGRADTQYF. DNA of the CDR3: TGTGCCAGCTCGCCATCTTCTAGCGGGAGGGCAGATACGCAGTATTTT. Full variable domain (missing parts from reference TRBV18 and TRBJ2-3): NAGVMQNPRHLVRRRGQEARLRCSPMKGHSHVYWYRQLPEEGLKFMVYLQKENIIDESGMPKERFSAEFPKEGPSILRIQQVVRGDSAAYFCASSPSSSGRADTQYFGPGTRLTVL.

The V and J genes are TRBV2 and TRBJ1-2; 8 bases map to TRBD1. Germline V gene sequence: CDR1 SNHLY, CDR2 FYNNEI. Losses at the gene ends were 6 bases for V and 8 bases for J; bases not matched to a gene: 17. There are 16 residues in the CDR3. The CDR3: CASSFSPGQVKWGYTF. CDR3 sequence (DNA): TGTGCCAGCAGCTTTTCCCCGGGACAGGTGAAGTGGGGCTACACCTTC.

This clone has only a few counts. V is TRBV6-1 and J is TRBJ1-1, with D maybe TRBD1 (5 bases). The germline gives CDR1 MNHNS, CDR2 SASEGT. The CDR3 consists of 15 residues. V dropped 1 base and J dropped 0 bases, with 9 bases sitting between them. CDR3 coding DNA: TGTGCCAGCAGTGAAGGCTGGGGCATGAACACTGAAGCTTTCTTT. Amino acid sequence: CASSEGWGMNTEAFF.

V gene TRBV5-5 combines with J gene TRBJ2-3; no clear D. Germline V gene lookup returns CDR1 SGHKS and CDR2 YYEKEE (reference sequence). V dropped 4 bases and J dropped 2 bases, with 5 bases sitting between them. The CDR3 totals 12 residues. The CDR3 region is CASSKDTDTQYF. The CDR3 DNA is TGTGCCAGCAGCAAGGACACAGATACGCAGTATTTT. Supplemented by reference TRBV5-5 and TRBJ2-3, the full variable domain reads DAGVTQSPTHLIKTRGQQVTLRCSPISGHKSVSWYQQVLGQGPQFIFQYYEKEERGRGNFPDRFSARQFPNYSSELNVNALLLGDSALYLCASSKDTDTQYFGPGTRLTVL.

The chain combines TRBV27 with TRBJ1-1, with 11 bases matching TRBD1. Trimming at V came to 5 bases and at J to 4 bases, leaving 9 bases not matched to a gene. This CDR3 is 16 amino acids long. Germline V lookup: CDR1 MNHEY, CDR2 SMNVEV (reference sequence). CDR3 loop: CASSTIPGQGGTEAFF. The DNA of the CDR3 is TGTGCCAGCAGTACTATTCCGGGACAGGGGGGCACTGAAGCTTTCTTT.

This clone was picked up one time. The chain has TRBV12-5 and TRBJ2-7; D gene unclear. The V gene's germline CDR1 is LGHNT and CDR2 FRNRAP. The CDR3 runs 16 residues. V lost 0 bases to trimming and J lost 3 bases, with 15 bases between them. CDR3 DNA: TGTGCTAGTGGTTTGGTAGTGGGTCCCGATCTCTACGAGCAGTACTTC. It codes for CASGLVVGPDLYEQYF.

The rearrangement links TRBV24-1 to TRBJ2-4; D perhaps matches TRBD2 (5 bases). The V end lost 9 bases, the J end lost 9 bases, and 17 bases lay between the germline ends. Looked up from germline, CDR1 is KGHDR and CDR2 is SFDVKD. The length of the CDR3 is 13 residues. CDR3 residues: CATPEREGSIQYF. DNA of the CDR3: TGTGCCACCCCCGAGAGGGAAGGGAGCATTCAGTACTTC.

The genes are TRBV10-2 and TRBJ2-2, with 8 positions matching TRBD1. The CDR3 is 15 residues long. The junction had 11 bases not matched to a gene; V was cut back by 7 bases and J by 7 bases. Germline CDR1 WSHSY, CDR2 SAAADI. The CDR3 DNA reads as TGCGCCAGCATCCAGGACAGGGCGGATGTCGGGGAGCTGTTTTTT. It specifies CASIQDRADVGELFF.

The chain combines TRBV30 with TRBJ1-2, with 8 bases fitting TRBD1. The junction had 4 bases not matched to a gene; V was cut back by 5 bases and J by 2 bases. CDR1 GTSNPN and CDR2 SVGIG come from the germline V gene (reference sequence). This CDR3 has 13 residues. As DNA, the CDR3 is TGTGCCTGGGGCGGACAGGGAAACTATGGCTACACCTTC. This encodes CAWGGQGNYGYTF.

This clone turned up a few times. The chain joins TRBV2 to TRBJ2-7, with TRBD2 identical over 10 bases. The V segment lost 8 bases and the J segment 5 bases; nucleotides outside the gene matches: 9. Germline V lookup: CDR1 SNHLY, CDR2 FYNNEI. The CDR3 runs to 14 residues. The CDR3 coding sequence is TGTGCCAGCGGGCAGGGACTAGCGCTGGACGAGCAGTACTTC. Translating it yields CASGQGLALDEQYF. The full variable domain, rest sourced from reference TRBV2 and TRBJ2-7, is EPEVTQTPSHQVTQMGQEVILRCVPISNHLYFYWYRQILGQKVEFLVSFYNNEISEKSEIFDDQFSVERPDGSNFTLKIRSTKLEDSAMYFCASGQGLALDEQYFGPGTRLTVT.

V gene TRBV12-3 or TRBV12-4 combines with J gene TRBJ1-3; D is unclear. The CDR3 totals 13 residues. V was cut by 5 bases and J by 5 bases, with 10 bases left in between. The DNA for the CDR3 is TGTGCCAGCAGTACCCGACTCAGAAACACCATATATTTT. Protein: CASSTRLRNTIYF.